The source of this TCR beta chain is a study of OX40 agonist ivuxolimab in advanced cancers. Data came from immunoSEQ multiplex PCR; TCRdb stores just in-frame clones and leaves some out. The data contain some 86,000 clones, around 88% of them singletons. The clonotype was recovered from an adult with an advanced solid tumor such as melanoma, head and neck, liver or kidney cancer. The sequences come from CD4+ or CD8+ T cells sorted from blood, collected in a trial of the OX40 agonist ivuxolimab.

The DNA of the CDR3 is TGTGCCAGCAGTGAACAAGGGCCTGGAAACACCATATATTTT. Amino acid sequence: CASSEQGPGNTIYF. V is TRBV2 and J is TRBJ1-3; no clear D gene. V was clipped by 2 bases and J by 2 bases, with 7 bases between them. The V gene's germline CDR1 is SNHLY and CDR2 FYNNEI. The CDR3 is 14 residues long. The full variable domain, with the rest looked up from reference TRBV2 and TRBJ1-3, is EPEVTQTPSHQVTQMGQEVILRCVPISNHLYFYWYRQILGQKVEFLVSFYNNEISEKSEIFDDQFSVERPDGSNFTLKIRSTKLEDSAMYFCASSEQGPGNTIYFGEGSWLTVV.